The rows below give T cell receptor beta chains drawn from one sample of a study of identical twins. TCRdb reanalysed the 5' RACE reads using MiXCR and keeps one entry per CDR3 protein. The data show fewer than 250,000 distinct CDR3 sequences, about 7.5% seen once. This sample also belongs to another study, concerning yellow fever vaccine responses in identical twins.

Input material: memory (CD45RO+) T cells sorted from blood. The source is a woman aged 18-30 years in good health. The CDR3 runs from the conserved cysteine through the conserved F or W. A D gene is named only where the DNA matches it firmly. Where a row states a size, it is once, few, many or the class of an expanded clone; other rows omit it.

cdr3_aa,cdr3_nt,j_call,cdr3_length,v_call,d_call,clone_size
CASSATPSYEQYF,TGTGCCAGCAGTGCGACACCTTCCTACGAGCAGTACTTC,TRBJ2-7,13,TRBV28,-,few
CASSLGPGANVLTF,TGTGCCAGCAGCTTAGGGCCCGGGGCCAACGTCCTGACTTTC,TRBJ2-6,14,TRBV7-2,-,-
CASSRATLKNNEQFF,TGTGCCAGCAGCCGCGCTACCCTCAAAAACAATGAGCAGTTCTTC,TRBJ2-1,15,TRBV7-6,-,few
CASSYRTDTQYF,TGTGCCAGCAGCTACCGCACAGATACGCAGTATTTT,TRBJ2-3,12,TRBV3-1,-,many
CASSPGQPYNQPQHF,TGCGCCAGCAGCCCGGGACAGCCCTACAATCAGCCCCAGCATTTT,TRBJ1-5,15,TRBV5-1,TRBD1,many
CAITGRGPNEQFF,TGTGCCATCACAGGCAGGGGCCCCAATGAGCAGTTCTTC,TRBJ2-1,13,TRBV10-3,-,-
CAWSEGLAGGQETQYF,TGTGCCTGGAGTGAAGGACTAGCGGGGGGCCAAGAGACCCAGTACTTC,TRBJ2-5,16,TRBV30,TRBD2,-
CASSLAGQGTDTQYF,TGTGCCAGCAGCTTAGCCGGACAGGGCACAGATACGCAGTATTTT,TRBJ2-3,15,TRBV7-2,TRBD1,many
CASSLAGGGISTKNIQYF,TGCGCCAGCAGCTTGGCGGGAGGGGGAATATCGACCAAAAACATTCAGTACTTC,TRBJ2-4,18,TRBV5-1,TRBD2,few
CASSFAGAKDEQFF,TGTGCCAGCAGCTTTGCGGGGGCGAAGGATGAGCAGTTCTTC,TRBJ2-1,14,TRBV7-9,-,few
CASSLDGSSYEQYF,TGCGCCAGCAGCTTGGACGGTAGCTCCTACGAGCAGTACTTC,TRBJ2-7,14,TRBV5-1,-,-
CASSLGQSNEKLFF,TGTGCCAGCAGCTTAGGGCAGTCAAATGAAAAACTGTTTTTT,TRBJ1-4,14,TRBV7-9,-,few
CASTEDSFNEQFF,TGTGCCAGCACCGAGGACTCCTTCAATGAGCAGTTCTTC,TRBJ2-1,13,TRBV2,-,many
CASSSSEWGQQETQYF,TGCGCCAGCAGCTCCTCTGAATGGGGCCAACAAGAGACCCAGTACTTC,TRBJ2-5,16,TRBV5-1,-,-
CASGPRLDAMVAKNIQYF,TGTGCCAGCGGCCCAAGACTTGACGCCATGGTAGCCAAAAACATTCAGTACTTC,TRBJ2-4,18,TRBV6-1,-,-
CASSVDYLDTQYF,TGTGCCAGCAGTGTGGACTACCTAGATACGCAGTATTTT,TRBJ2-3,13,TRBV6-4,-,many
CASRPGGSYGYTF,TGTGCCAGCAGGCCCGGCGGCAGCTATGGCTACACCTTC,TRBJ1-2,13,TRBV7-2,-,many
CASSFKQGSYEQYF,TGTGCCAGCAGTTTTAAACAGGGTTCCTACGAGCAGTACTTC,TRBJ2-7,14,TRBV12-3/TRBV12-4,-,-
CASSPTGYTGELFF,TGTGCCAGCAGCCCTACAGGGTACACCGGGGAGCTGTTTTTT,TRBJ2-2,14,TRBV7-9,-,many
CSVAGTDSNQPQHF,TGCAGCGTAGCCGGGACAGATAGCAATCAGCCCCAGCATTTT,TRBJ1-5,14,TRBV29-1,TRBD1,many